What follows describes a single T cell receptor beta chain. The sample is drawn from a study of T cell changes during pregnancy in multiple sclerosis. Sequenced by immunoSEQ multiplex PCR; TCRdb stores in-frame clones only, minus some. This table holds roughly 30,000 clones, approximately 89% found once. With 8 bases clipped from V and 2 bases from J, the junction kept 12 bases outside the gene matches. CDR1 is SNHLY, CDR2 FYNNEI, per germline. This CDR3 contains 16 residues. The gene calls are TRBV2 and TRBJ1-2; 9 bases align to TRBD1. The source of this sequence is a female donor with multiple sclerosis, enrolled in a pregnancy study. The starting material was CD8+ T cells from peripheral blood mononuclear cells, obtained in the first trimester of pregnancy. CDR3 in DNA: TGTGCCAGCGGAGGGGGACAGGGAACACCGAACTATGGCTACACCTTC. It specifies CASGGGQGTPNYGYTF.